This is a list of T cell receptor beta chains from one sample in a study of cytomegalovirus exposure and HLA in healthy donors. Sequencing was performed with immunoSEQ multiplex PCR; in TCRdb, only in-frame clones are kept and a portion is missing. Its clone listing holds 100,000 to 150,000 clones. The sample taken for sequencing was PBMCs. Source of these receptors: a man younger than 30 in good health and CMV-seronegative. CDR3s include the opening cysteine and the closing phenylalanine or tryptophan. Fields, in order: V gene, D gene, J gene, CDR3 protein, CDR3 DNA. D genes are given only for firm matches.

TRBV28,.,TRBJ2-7,CASSLLYYEQYF,TGTGCCAGCAGTTTACTGTACTACGAGCAGTACTTC
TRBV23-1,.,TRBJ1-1,CASSQPGTTEAFF,TGCGCCAGCAGTCAACCCGGGACAACTGAAGCTTTCTTT
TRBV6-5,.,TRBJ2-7,CASSYSIGGAYEQYF,TGTGCCAGCAGTTACTCTATAGGGGGAGCTTACGAGCAGTACTTC
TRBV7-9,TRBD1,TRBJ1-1,CAIKGTGDLRNTEAFF,TGTGCCATTAAAGGGACAGGGGACTTGAGGAACACTGAAGCTTTCTTT
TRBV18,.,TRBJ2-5,CASSPLQVSSWRETQYF,TGTGCCAGCTCACCATTGCAGGTATCGTCTTGGCGAGAGACCCAGTACTTC
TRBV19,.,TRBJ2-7,CASSGVGQGAWRGKYF,.
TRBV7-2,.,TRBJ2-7,CASSLGPGSLYEQYF,TGTGCCAGCAGCTTAGGGCCCGGGAGCTTATACGAGCAGTACTTC
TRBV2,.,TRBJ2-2,CASSELMNTGELFF,TGTGCCAGCAGTGAACTTATGAACACCGGGGAGCTGTTTTTT
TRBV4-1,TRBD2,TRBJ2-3,CASSQEERGADTQYF,TGCGCCAGCAGCCAAGAAGAGCGGGGGGCAGATACGCAGTATTTT
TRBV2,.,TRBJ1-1,CAGGGVTEAFF,TGTGCTGGCGGGGGGGTCACTGAAGCTTTCTTT
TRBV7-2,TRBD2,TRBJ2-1,CASSPSARLAGTLWNEQFF,TGTGCCAGCAGCCCTAGTGCGCGGCTAGCGGGGACATTATGGAATGAGCAGTTCTTC
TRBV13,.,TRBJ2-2,CASRALAGELFF,TGTGCCAGCAGGGCCCTGGCCGGGGAGCTGTTTTTT
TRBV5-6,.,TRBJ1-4,CASSFRQYNEKLFF,TGTGCCAGCAGCTTCCGACAGTATAATGAAAAACTGTTTTTT
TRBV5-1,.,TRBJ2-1,CASSRTELYNEQFF,TGCGCCAGCAGCAGGACAGAACTATACAATGAGCAGTTCTTC
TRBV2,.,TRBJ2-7,CAFRGLTYEQYF,TGTGCCTTTCGGGGACTCACTTACGAGCAGTACTTC
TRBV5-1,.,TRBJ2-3,CASTPDRPADTQYF,TGCGCCAGCACGCCGGACAGACCGGCAGATACGCAGTATTTT
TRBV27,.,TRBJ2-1,CASTGVIYNEQFF,TGTGCCAGCACAGGGGTGATCTACAATGAGCAGTTCTTC
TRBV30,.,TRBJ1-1,CAWSSWNTEAFF,TGTGCCTGGAGCAGTTGGAACACTGAAGCTTTCTTT
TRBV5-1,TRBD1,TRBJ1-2,CASSPTNTGGGYTF,TGCGCCAGCAGCCCCACAAATACAGGGGGGGGCTACACCTTC
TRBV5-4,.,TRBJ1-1,CASSPGQTTEAFF,TGTGCCAGCAGCCCCGGACAGACCACTGAAGCTTTCTTT